This T cell receptor beta chain was recovered during a study of early T cells in non-severe SARS-CoV-2 infection. For the study at large: The sequenced material was bulk RNA from unsorted whole blood, and its chains were unpaired.

TCRdb ran MiXCR on the 5' RACE reads and lists one entry per CDR3 protein. This repertoire shows 80,000 to 95,000 distinct CDR3 sequences, approximately 14% found once; its top ten account for 0.5% to 0.75%. The V and J ends lost 4 bases and 3 bases respectively, with 12 bases between them. The CDR3 runs to 14 residues. CDR1 and CDR2 (germline): SNHLY, FYNNEI. This sequence was found in an adult who was a healthcare worker with PCR-confirmed SARS-CoV-2 infection or an uninfected control (not recorded which). The chain couples TRBV2 to TRBJ2-5; D may be TRBD2 (5 bases). Material for sequencing was whole blood. The CDR3 region is CASSGRTGKETQYF. CDR3 DNA sequence: TGTGCCAGCAGTGGAAGGACTGGGAAAGAGACCCAGTACTTC. Supplemented by reference TRBV2 and TRBJ2-5, the full variable domain reads EPEVTQTPSHQVTQMGQEVILRCVPISNHLYFYWYRQILGQKVEFLVSFYNNEISEKSEIFDDQFSVERPDGSNFTLKIRSTKLEDSAMYFCASSGRTGKETQYFGPGTRLLVL.